These T cell receptor beta chains were read from a single sample in a study of T-cell reconstitution after alpha-beta-depleted transplantation in children. In TCRdb, the PCR reads were re-called with MiXCR into one record per CDR3 protein. The sample lists just over 950,000 distinct CDR3 sequences; 25% to 35% were seen once. This material consisted of PBMCs, mostly from graft donor cells, taken 360 days after TCRalphabeta/CD19-depleted stem cell transplant. Receptors were obtained from a boy younger than two who had a stem cell transplant for SCID, so the T cells may come from the graft donor. Each CDR3 is given with its conserved first and last residue. A D gene is named only where the DNA matches it firmly. A clone size is listed for some rows: how often the clone was seen (once, few, many), or a class if it is expanded.

D	V	size	J	DNA	CDR3
NA	TRBV6-5	few	TRBJ1-4	TGTGCCAGCAGCCGCCGATCGTTGGAACCCGGGGAGGGTGAAAAACTGTTTTTT	CASSRRSLEPGEGEKLFF
NA	TRBV28	NA	TRBJ2-3	TGTGCCAGCAGTTTATGGAGGGTGGGAGATACGCAGTATTTT	CASSLWRVGDTQYF
NA	TRBV7-9	once	TRBJ2-7	TGTGCCAGCAGCTTAGTTCGGGGCTCCAGCTCCTACGAGCAGTACTTC	CASSLVRGSSSYEQYF
NA	TRBV28	NA	TRBJ1-1	TGTGCCAGCAGTCCACTCTGGGCGCTGAAGGGGGTCACTGAAGCTTTCTTT	CASSPLWALKGVTEAFF
NA	TRBV7-9	few	TRBJ1-1	TGTGCCAGCACCCAGCCTCGCCGCGACACTGAAGCTTTCTTT	CASTQPRRDTEAFF
TRBD2	TRBV10-3	few	TRBJ2-5	TGTGCCACAGGGACTAGCGGTAAATTGGAAGAGACCCAGTACTTC	CATGTSGKLEETQYF
NA	TRBV7-3	few	TRBJ2-3	TGTGCCAGCAGCTGGGGACCGGACGGGGATACGCAGTATTTT	CASSWGPDGDTQYF
NA	TRBV5-1	few	TRBJ2-1	TGCGCCAGCAGCCGCGGCAGGGTCGTAAGGGATGAGCAGTTCTTC	CASSRGRVVRDEQFF
NA	TRBV5-1	few	TRBJ2-5	TGCGCCAGCAGCTTCTCAGCCGGGACACTCGAGACCCAGTACTTC	CASSFSAGTLETQYF
TRBD2	TRBV7-8	NA	TRBJ2-1	TGTGCCAGCAGCTTAGTAGCGGGGCCCGTCTACAATGAGCAGTTCTTC	CASSLVAGPVYNEQFF
NA	TRBV28	few	TRBJ1-1	TGTGCCAGCAGTACTAATCCAAGCAACACTGAAGCTTTCTTT	CASSTNPSNTEAFF
NA	TRBV5-1	NA	TRBJ1-1	TGCGCCAGCAGCGACTCCCCCAAGGCGCCGACTGAAGCTTTCTTT	CASSDSPKAPTEAFF
TRBD1	TRBV28	once	TRBJ2-7	TGTGCCAGCAGTTCCATGACAGGGGACAGCTCCTACGAGCAGTACTTC	CASSSMTGDSSYEQYF
NA	TRBV20-1	many	TRBJ2-1	TGCAGTGCTAGAGATAGTTCAAAGATCTCCTACAATGAGCAGTTCTTC	CSARDSSKISYNEQFF
NA	TRBV20-1	NA	TRBJ1-5	TGCAGTGCTAGTAGACCCTGGGGGCTTAATCAGCCCCAGCATTTT	CSASRPWGLNQPQHF
NA	TRBV6-5	NA	TRBJ1-5	TGTGCCAGCAATAATAGGGTGGGCCAGCCCCAGCATTTT	CASNNRVGQPQHF
NA	TRBV5-1	few	TRBJ2-3	TGCGCCAGCAGCTGGGGAACCGGGACCCCAGCCCGCACAGATACGCAGTATTTT	CASSWGTGTPARTDTQYF
NA	TRBV29-1	NA	TRBJ2-1	TGCAGTGCCAGAAACGGGGGAAGCTCCTACAATGAGCAGTTCTTC	CSARNGGSSYNEQFF
NA	TRBV27	few	TRBJ1-1	TGTGCCAGCAGTTTAGCCCAGGAAGGGTACACTGAAGCTTTCTTT	CASSLAQEGYTEAFF
NA	TRBV4-2	NA	TRBJ2-7	TGTGCCAGCAGCCAAGGTAGACTCGACGAGCAGTACTTC	CASSQGRLDEQYF
TRBD1	TRBV2	NA	TRBJ1-6	TGTGCCAGCAGTCTCCGATGGGACAGGAATAATTCACCCCTCCACTTT	CASSLRWDRNNSPLHF
NA	TRBV15	NA	TRBJ2-7	TGTGCCACCAGCAGCGCATGGGCGGCAGCCGGTACCTACGAGCAGTACTTC	CATSSAWAAAGTYEQYF
TRBD2	TRBV12-3/TRBV12-4	many	TRBJ2-1	TGTGCCAGCAGTTTCTCCGGGACTAGCAATGAGCAGTTCTTC	CASSFSGTSNEQFF
TRBD1	TRBV18	NA	TRBJ2-2	TGTGCCAGCTCATTTCTGGGACAGGGCCACACCGGGGAGCTGTTTTTT	CASSFLGQGHTGELFF
NA	TRBV5-1	NA	TRBJ1-1	TGCGCCAGCAGCTCGACACTGCCAGCTTTCTTT	CASSSTLPAFF
TRBD1	TRBV6-5	NA	TRBJ2-1	TGTGCCAGCAGTTATAATAAGGGTTACCGACAGGGGGGTAAGAATGAGCAGTTCTTC	CASSYNKGYRQGGKNEQFF
NA	TRBV29-1	NA	TRBJ1-1	TGCAGCGCCGCGGTACAGGGTTACACTGAAGCTTTCTTT	CSAAVQGYTEAFF
TRBD2	TRBV27	NA	TRBJ2-1	TGTGCCAGCAGTCCATCTAGCGGGGATGATTACAATGAGCAGTTCTTC	CASSPSSGDDYNEQFF
TRBD1	TRBV20-1	NA	TRBJ2-7	TGCAGTGCTAGCCGGGACAGGGGCGAGCAGTACTTC	CSASRDRGEQYF
NA	TRBV12-3/TRBV12-4	many	TRBJ2-5	TGTGCCAGCAGCTTGGAGGGGACGCAAGAGACCCAGTACTTC	CASSLEGTQETQYF
NA	TRBV11-2	few	TRBJ2-1	TGTGCCAGCAAGGAGGGACCGGGACTCAGGAAGGGTTCCTACAATGAGCAGTTCTTC	CASKEGPGLRKGSYNEQFF
NA	TRBV15	NA	TRBJ1-2	TGTGCCACCAACAGGGAGAGGGTCTATGGCTACACCTTC	CATNRERVYGYTF
NA	TRBV2	NA	TRBJ1-4	TGTGCCAGCACCCGTGGGGGGCCTAATGAAAAACTGTTTTTT	CASTRGGPNEKLFF
TRBD1	TRBV9	few	TRBJ1-2	TGTGCCAGCAGCTCTCATAGGAGGGGACAGGTCTCCTTTAACTATGGCTACACCTTC	CASSSHRRGQVSFNYGYTF
NA	TRBV7-6	once	TRBJ2-2	TGTGCCAGCAGCTTAGTCCCCCCCAGTGGGGTGAAAGGATACACCGGGGAGCTGTTTTTT	CASSLVPPSGVKGYTGELFF
NA	TRBV12-3/TRBV12-4	NA	TRBJ2-1	TGTGCCAGCAACCAGGGGAGCTCCTACAATGAGCAGTTCTTC	CASNQGSSYNEQFF
TRBD2	TRBV7-2	NA	TRBJ2-7	TGTGCCAGCAGCCCTGGGGGAGCGGGGAGCTACGAGCAGTACTTC	CASSPGGAGSYEQYF
NA	TRBV7-9	NA	TRBJ2-4	TGTGCCAGCGGCACCGGGACCATTCAGTACTTC	CASGTGTIQYF
TRBD1	TRBV29-1	NA	TRBJ2-5	TGCAGCGCCCTAGGACAGGGCAGAGAGACCCAGTACTTC	CSALGQGRETQYF
NA	TRBV20-1	few	TRBJ1-2	TGCAGTGCTATCGACGGAGCGTCGGGTGGGAATGGCTACACCTTC	CSAIDGASGGNGYTF
TRBD2	TRBV27	NA	TRBJ2-1	TGTGCCAGCAGTTTTGGCGGGACTACCTACAATGAGCAGTTCTTC	CASSFGGTTYNEQFF
NA	TRBV10-3	NA	TRBJ1-4	TGTGCCACCCAAGGGACACAGAATGAAAAACTGTTTTTT	CATQGTQNEKLFF
NA	TRBV5-1	many	TRBJ1-1	TGTGCCAGCAGTTTGGAACAGCCGAACACTGAAGCTTTCTTT	CASSLEQPNTEAFF
NA	TRBV5-1	NA	TRBJ2-2	TGCGCCAGCAGCACGGGGTGGGCCGGGGAGCTGTTTTTT	CASSTGWAGELFF